This TCR beta chain comes out of a study of Ad26.COV2.S vaccination and SARS-CoV-2 variants. Whole-study context: Enrolled in COV1001, the donor was in the Ad26.COV2.S trial arm, which received the vaccine. Donor got 5x10^10 or 1x10^11 viral particles of Ad26.COV2.S. Findings and limits, study-wide: Total responses of T cells may have been underestimated by the analyses of TCR breadth and depth.

The protocol was immunoSEQ multiplex PCR, while the TCRdb copy is restricted to in-frame clones and leaves out a portion. The sample has roughly 240,000 clones, 70% to 90% seen once. To note about this clone: As yet, its antigen is unknown.

Treatment noted: some 19 received Ad26.COV2.S at low or high dose, single or two shots; roughly five received placebo; per-sample allocation not given. Sampling occurred on day 63 after the first vaccine or placebo injection. The study used a vaccine consisting of an Ad26 vector that expressed Wuhan-strain SARS-CoV-2 spike. The specimen was peripheral blood, collected in a trial of Ad26.COV2.S vaccine versus placebo. The origin of this receptor is a person between 18 and 59 years old who received the Ad26.COV2.S COVID-19 vaccine or a placebo.

The CDR3 sequence is CASSVFGTSGRASYEQYF. CDR3 sequence (DNA): TGCGCCAGCAGCGTATTCGGGACTAGCGGGAGGGCCTCCTACGAGCAGTACTTC. V and J are TRBV5-1 and TRBJ2-7; the match to TRBD2 covers 16 bases. The germline V gene has CDR1 SGHRS and CDR2 YFSETQ. V gave up 4 bases and J gave up 0 bases; unmatched junction bases: 7. The CDR3 runs to 18 residues.